The 18 T cell receptor beta chains in this list originate from one sample, sequenced in a study of regulatory T cells in long-lasting Graves disease. Through Arm-PCR of CDR3 regions and iRepertoire HTBI primers, TCR beta libraries were built. TCRdb re-derived calls from the multiplex PCR reads in MiXCR, one entry per CDR3 protein. The table shows 350,000 to 450,000 distinct CDR3 sequences, with 10% to 15% occurring only once. Time point in this sample: newly diagnosed GD, antithyroid drugs for less than 3 months. Isolated PBMC RNA provided the starting material for the TCR library. These data are also associated with another study on T cells in Graves' hyperthyroidism and ophthalmopathy.

The source was peripheral blood mononuclear cells (PBMCs), collected at new diagnosis, from a patient treated with antithyroid drugs. These receptors all come from a young woman with Graves disease.

This clonotype was seen more than once but under ten times. The chain carries TRBV6-1 and TRBJ2-3, with D uncertain. The germline gives CDR1 MNHNS, CDR2 SASEGT. CDR3 length equals 11 residues. The V end was cut by 4 bases, the J end by 11 bases, with 10 bases between. The CDR3 here is CASSAIWGQYF. DNA of the CDR3: TGTGCCAGCAGTGCGATATGGGGGCAGTATTTT.

This clonotype showed up many times. The CDR3: CASSNPWEREGQETQYF. The CDR3 DNA sequence: TGTGCCAGCAGTAATCCCTGGGAGCGGGAGGGCCAAGAGACCCAGTACTTC. This chain links TRBV6-1 with TRBJ2-5; TRBD2 matches 10 bases. V gave up 5 bases and J gave up 1 base; unmatched junction bases: 10. There are 17 residues in the CDR3. Germline assignment: CDR1 MNHNS and CDR2 SASEGT.

There are many counts of this clonotype. This chain uses TRBV11-1 with TRBJ1-1, with D perhaps matching TRBD1 (5 bases). CDR1 is SGHAT, CDR2 FQDESV, per germline (reference sequence). The CDR3 spans 14 residues. Trimming removed 4 bases from V and 11 bases from J, with 20 bases in between. The CDR3 loop is CASSSQSSRDFAFF. The CDR3 DNA reads TGTGCCAGCAGCTCTCAAAGCAGCAGGGATTTCGCTTTCTTT.

Concerning this clonotype: A much larger clone differs from this one at a single base, so this may be a read error. The chain recombines TRBV2 with TRBJ2-1; 13 positions agree with TRBD2. Trimming at V came to 4 bases and at J to 0 bases, leaving 0 bases not matched to a gene. CDR1 SNHLY and CDR2 FYNNEI come from the germline V gene. CDR3 length: 16 amino acids. CDR3 in DNA: TGTGCCAGCAGTGGGACTAGCGGGAGCTCCTACAATGAGCAGTTCTTC. It encodes CASSGTSGSSYNEQFF.

This rearrangement joins TRBV12-3 or TRBV12-4 to TRBJ1-5, with 7 bases fitting TRBD1. The CDR3 covers 14 residues. V gave up 6 bases and J gave up 2 bases; unmatched junction bases: 4. The chain's CDR3 is CASSQGTGNQPQHF. CDR3 sequence (DNA): TGTGCCAGCAGCCAGGGGACAGGCAATCAGCCCCAGCATTTT.

This clonotype occurred many times. The chain couples TRBV7-2 to TRBJ1-6; D gene ambiguous. Trimming stripped 4 bases from V and 9 bases from J, with 7 bases between. Germline CDR1 SGHTA, CDR2 FQGNSA. The CDR3 extends over 12 amino acids. CDR3 sequence: CASSYFSSPLHF. The CDR3 DNA follows: TGTGCCAGCAGCTACTTCAGTTCACCCCTCCACTTT.

V gene TRBV19 combines with J gene TRBJ2-1, with 7 bases lining up with TRBD2. This CDR3 is 13 amino acids long. V was pared by 4 bases and J by 7 bases, with 4 bases of the junction left unmatched. Germline CDR1 is LNHDA and CDR2 is SQIVND (reference sequence). The CDR3 sequence: CASSSGSVNEQFF. The CDR3 bases are TGTGCCAGTAGTAGCGGGAGCGTAAATGAGCAGTTCTTC.

Comments on this clonotype: Possible read error: a much larger clone is one base away. This chain joins TRBV7-3 and TRBJ2-3; TRBD2 matches at 7 bases. The V gene's germline CDR1 is SGHTA and CDR2 FQGTGA. The CDR3 contains 15 residues. CDR3 coding DNA: TGTGCCAACAGCTCCATAGCGGGCCCCACAGATACGCAGTATTTT. Its translation is CANSSIAGPTDTQYF.

The chain recombines TRBV3-1 with TRBJ1-2; D possibly corresponds to TRBD1 (6 bases). The germline V gene encodes CDR1 LGHDT and CDR2 YNNKEL (reference sequence). V was trimmed by 4 bases and J by 4 bases, leaving 16 bases between them. This CDR3 comprises 15 residues. CDR3 nucleotide sequence: TGTGCCAGCAGCCTTCAAAGCAGGGGATTCTATGGCTACACCTTC. As protein: CASSLQSRGFYGYTF.

In its sample, this clonotype was seen a few times. Relative to the germline gene, one junction end is altered; a read error may explain this. V and J are TRBV7-9 and TRBJ2-3; D may be TRBD2 (6 bases). Per germline, CDR1 SEHNR and CDR2 FQNEAQ (reference sequence). The CDR3 is 14 amino acids. CDR3 loop: CASSLRSQRVDQGF. Written as DNA, the CDR3 is TGTGCCAGCAGCTTACGGAGCCAGCGGGTGGACCAGGGTTTT.

This clonotype was seen ten or more times. The chain joins TRBV5-5 to TRBJ2-1; 13 nucleotides agree with TRBD2. Germline CDR1 and CDR2: SGHKS and YYEKEE (reference sequence). The CDR3 is made up of 16 amino acids. Unmatched junction bases numbered 7, after V lost 5 bases and J lost 5 bases. CDR3 protein: CASSRWTSGSDNEQFF. As DNA, the CDR3 is TGTGCCAGCAGTCGGTGGACTAGCGGGAGCGACAATGAGCAGTTCTTC.

The chain links TRBV10-3 to TRBJ2-3, with a weak D call TRBD1 (7 bases). This CDR3 region has 14 residues. Trimming shortened V by 4 bases and J by 6 bases, and 14 bases separated the two germline ends. Germline V gene data show CDR1 as ENHRY and CDR2 as SYGVKD. The CDR3 nucleotides are TGTGCCATCAGTGCGACAGGGAGGTATGATACGCAGTATTTT. This encodes CAISATGRYDTQYF.

This clonotype was seen at least ten times. This chain uses TRBV27 with TRBJ2-5, with D tentatively TRBD2 (6 bases). Germline loops: CDR1 MNHEY, CDR2 SMNVEV (reference sequence). The CDR3 length is 14 residues. Trimming pared 5 bases from V and 0 bases from J, leaving 10 bases between. CDR3 in amino acids: CASSGGAYQETQYF. For the CDR3, the DNA is TGTGCCAGCAGTGGAGGGGCGTACCAAGAGACCCAGTACTTC.

This clonotype showed up just a few times. The chain employs TRBV27 and TRBJ2-1; 11 nucleotides agree with TRBD2. CDR1 and CDR2 (germline): MNHEY, SMNVEV (reference sequence). The V gene end was trimmed by 1 base and the J gene end by 4 bases; junction bases not matched to a gene: 6. The CDR3 spans 17 residues. In nucleotides, the CDR3 is TGTGCCAGCAGTTTATTGAGGACTAGCGGGTTTTACAATGAGCAGTTCTTC. Amino acids: CASSLLRTSGFYNEQFF.

This clonotype has a count of ten or more. This sequence joins TRBV20-1 and TRBJ2-7; D is possibly TRBD1 (6 bases). The CDR3 totals 14 residues. CDR1 is DFQATT, CDR2 SNEGSKA, per germline (reference sequence). V lost 3 bases, J lost 0 bases, and 12 bases lay in between. The CDR3 region has the DNA TGCAGTGCTAGTGGACAGCCGAGCTCCTACGAGCAGTACTTC. Amino acids: CSASGQPSSYEQYF.

At least ten counts were recorded for this clonotype. Here the CDR3 reads CSASRSTGELFF. For the CDR3, the DNA is TGCAGTGCTAGCAGGAGCACCGGGGAGCTGTTTTTT. V is TRBV20-1 and J is TRBJ2-2; D call uncertain. The CDR3 is made up of 12 amino acids. Trimming pared 3 bases from V and 4 bases from J, leaving 6 bases between. Germline V gives CDR1 DFQATT, CDR2 SNEGSKA (reference sequence).

This chain connects TRBV12-3 or TRBV12-4 to TRBJ1-5; possible D gene TRBD1, 6 bases. V lost 8 bases and J 7 bases, leaving 18 bases between the germline ends. CDR3 length: 14 residues. DNA for the CDR3: TGTGCCAGCCCCAGGTCCAGGGGTGGACAGCCCCAGCATTTT. As protein: CASPRSRGGQPQHF.

Only a few counts were recorded for this clonotype. The chain is built from TRBV28 and TRBJ2-5, with 9 positions matching TRBD2. CDR1 MDHEN and CDR2 SYDVKM come from the germline V gene. CDR3 length equals 15 residues. The ends lost 3 bases at V and 4 bases at J; junction bases unmatched: 6. The CDR3 coding sequence is TGTGCCAGCAGTTTGAGGCGGGGGGGGGGAGAGACCCAGTACTTC. Its protein product is CASSLRRGGGETQYF.